This T cell receptor beta chain comes out of a study of blood T cell repertoires in COVID-19 (dated by TCRdb to 2019 to 2021). In terms of the full investigation: Samples covering the acute and convalescent phases of COVID-19 were provided by collaborators in the United States, Italy and Spain. The samples were drawn from two sources: the first 160 participants of the ongoing ImmuneRACE study, and over 1,000 subjects contributed by 6 global collaborators. Subjects who had been exposed to COVID-19, were actively infected with it, or had recovered from it provided the deeply sampled blood TCRbeta repertoires that made up the dataset. A de-identified subject ID, COVID-19 status, age in years and sex were almost always included in the sample metadata. Where available, HLA class I and class II types were obtained from metadata supplied by the sample provider rather than from assay-based typing. The prospective study material was composed of cDNA or gDNA derived from T cells, B-cell-depleted T cells, or PBMCs. The repertoires were released in a freely available public database meant as a resource for research on the immune response to SARS-CoV-2. Findings and caveats that apply to the study as a whole: The quantity of clinical and demographic metadata differed by source and by participant and was supplied without curation.

Another Seattle source contributed samples from volunteer blood donors who had recovered from COVID-19. Each collaborating institution followed its own protocols to collect whole blood in K2EDTA tubes. Collaborator samples were shipped for TCRbeta analysis as frozen whole blood, isolated PBMCs, or DNA extracted from either sample type. Comments on this clone: Its antigen specificity is not known. Per-base quality was not reported, and no clone a single base away is much larger than it.

The CDR3 runs 15 amino acids, cysteine and phenylalanine included. The sequence is cut down to CDR3 DNA, 45 bases in frame from base 1. V is trimmed back by 4 bases and J by 2 bases, and the junction contains 9 bases that no gene match accounts for. CDR1 and CDR2 are read off the germline V gene as SQVTM and ANQGSEA. The immunoSEQ Assay, a bias-controlled multiplex PCR, was used to amplify TCRbeta CDR3 regions from genomic DNA. Per the authors' processing: Within the assay, amplification of reference gene primers was used to estimate how many nucleated cells each sample contained. Sequence reads were collapsed and filtered to measure the absolute abundance of every unique TCRbeta CDR3 rearrangement. For each sample, productive Simpson clonality was calculated as the square root of Simpson's diversity index over productive rearrangements. This immuneACCESS table, as held by TCRdb, lists in-frame sequences with V and J called but not all clones. Of the missing ones, under half trace to an unresolved V gene in checked studies; the others have no known cause. The DNA was the basis for D and trimming; V, J and clone size are from that table. Present in this sample are some 300,000 clones, 70% to 90% of which were seen just once. Under 8% of the sample is in the top ten clones.

This receptor was identified in a woman aged 25-40 years who had recovered from COVID-19. The chain joins TRBV29-1 to TRBJ1-2; 8 of the junction bases match TRBD1. Material for sequencing was peripheral blood. At the DNA level, the sequence is TGCAGCGTTGGTCAGGGGGCGGGTTCCAACTATGGCTACACCTTC. This translates into CSVGQGAGSNYGYTF.